This T cell receptor beta chain was documented in a study of T cells in Graves' hyperthyroidism and ophthalmopathy. Study summary: Sampling of peripheral blood happened at initial diagnosis, prior to any treatment.

Amplification yielded TCR beta CDR3 regions, with RNA transcripts as the source. The TCR CDR3 first-round RT-PCR relied on the HTBI primer set. Each CDR3 protein gets one entry after TCRdb re-called the multiplex PCR reads with MiXCR. The table has about 610,000 distinct CDR3 sequences, 14% to 15% seen once; the top ten hold around 4.1%. CDR3 size: 15 residues. Germline V gives CDR1 GTSNPN, CDR2 SVGIG (reference sequence). Deletions cut 2 bases from V and 1 base from J, with 15 bases between. Each person with ophthalmopathy scored at least 3 on the Clinical Activity Score, reached NOSPECS grade 4 or higher, and had been ill under 3 months. Diagnosis relied on clinical symptoms, serum thyroxine and TRAb, thyroid ultrasound and orbital computed tomography.

The chain couples TRBV30 to TRBJ2-7; possible D gene TRBD1, 6 bases. The sample consisted of blood. The sequence was collected from a woman in her thirties or forties with Graves' ophthalmopathy. The CDR3 protein is CAWSSPGQGSYEQYF. The CDR3 coding sequence is TGTGCCTGGAGTTCCCCGGGACAAGGGTCCTACGAGCAGTACTTC.